The clone carrying this T cell receptor (beta chain) showed up just a few times. The antigen remains undetermined. The sample belongs to a study of T cell repertoires in cytomegalovirus infection. Overall study context: Both recently identified HLA-C-restricted and well-studied HLA-B-restricted CMV epitopes were used in the study. From public TCR beta signatures came an indication of both CMV infection and matching HLA type. General study results and limits: The cumulative frequency of public TCR beta families distinguished individuals who carried CMV together with the relevant HLA. Clonotypes of TCR beta that were HLA-C-restricted and CMV-specific dominated the ex vivo response.

CDR3 size: 14 residues. Germline V gene sequence: CDR1 LNHDA, CDR2 SQIVND (reference sequence). V lost 3 bases and J 3 bases, leaving 9 bases between the germline ends. Via MiXCR, TCRdb re-called the reads, giving one row per CDR3 protein. The repertoire holds nearly 700,000 distinct CDR3 sequences, with about 30% as singletons. Here the sequenced sample was cultured PBMCs, taken from culture after CMV antigen stimulation. The sequence came from a human donor in good health (CMV status not recorded). Some clones in this sample may be carry-over from other donors' samples. V and J are TRBV19 and TRBJ2-1; D call uncertain. The CDR3 protein is CASSIWSDYNEQFF. DNA for the CDR3: TGTGCCAGTAGTATCTGGTCAGACTACAATGAGCAGTTCTTC.